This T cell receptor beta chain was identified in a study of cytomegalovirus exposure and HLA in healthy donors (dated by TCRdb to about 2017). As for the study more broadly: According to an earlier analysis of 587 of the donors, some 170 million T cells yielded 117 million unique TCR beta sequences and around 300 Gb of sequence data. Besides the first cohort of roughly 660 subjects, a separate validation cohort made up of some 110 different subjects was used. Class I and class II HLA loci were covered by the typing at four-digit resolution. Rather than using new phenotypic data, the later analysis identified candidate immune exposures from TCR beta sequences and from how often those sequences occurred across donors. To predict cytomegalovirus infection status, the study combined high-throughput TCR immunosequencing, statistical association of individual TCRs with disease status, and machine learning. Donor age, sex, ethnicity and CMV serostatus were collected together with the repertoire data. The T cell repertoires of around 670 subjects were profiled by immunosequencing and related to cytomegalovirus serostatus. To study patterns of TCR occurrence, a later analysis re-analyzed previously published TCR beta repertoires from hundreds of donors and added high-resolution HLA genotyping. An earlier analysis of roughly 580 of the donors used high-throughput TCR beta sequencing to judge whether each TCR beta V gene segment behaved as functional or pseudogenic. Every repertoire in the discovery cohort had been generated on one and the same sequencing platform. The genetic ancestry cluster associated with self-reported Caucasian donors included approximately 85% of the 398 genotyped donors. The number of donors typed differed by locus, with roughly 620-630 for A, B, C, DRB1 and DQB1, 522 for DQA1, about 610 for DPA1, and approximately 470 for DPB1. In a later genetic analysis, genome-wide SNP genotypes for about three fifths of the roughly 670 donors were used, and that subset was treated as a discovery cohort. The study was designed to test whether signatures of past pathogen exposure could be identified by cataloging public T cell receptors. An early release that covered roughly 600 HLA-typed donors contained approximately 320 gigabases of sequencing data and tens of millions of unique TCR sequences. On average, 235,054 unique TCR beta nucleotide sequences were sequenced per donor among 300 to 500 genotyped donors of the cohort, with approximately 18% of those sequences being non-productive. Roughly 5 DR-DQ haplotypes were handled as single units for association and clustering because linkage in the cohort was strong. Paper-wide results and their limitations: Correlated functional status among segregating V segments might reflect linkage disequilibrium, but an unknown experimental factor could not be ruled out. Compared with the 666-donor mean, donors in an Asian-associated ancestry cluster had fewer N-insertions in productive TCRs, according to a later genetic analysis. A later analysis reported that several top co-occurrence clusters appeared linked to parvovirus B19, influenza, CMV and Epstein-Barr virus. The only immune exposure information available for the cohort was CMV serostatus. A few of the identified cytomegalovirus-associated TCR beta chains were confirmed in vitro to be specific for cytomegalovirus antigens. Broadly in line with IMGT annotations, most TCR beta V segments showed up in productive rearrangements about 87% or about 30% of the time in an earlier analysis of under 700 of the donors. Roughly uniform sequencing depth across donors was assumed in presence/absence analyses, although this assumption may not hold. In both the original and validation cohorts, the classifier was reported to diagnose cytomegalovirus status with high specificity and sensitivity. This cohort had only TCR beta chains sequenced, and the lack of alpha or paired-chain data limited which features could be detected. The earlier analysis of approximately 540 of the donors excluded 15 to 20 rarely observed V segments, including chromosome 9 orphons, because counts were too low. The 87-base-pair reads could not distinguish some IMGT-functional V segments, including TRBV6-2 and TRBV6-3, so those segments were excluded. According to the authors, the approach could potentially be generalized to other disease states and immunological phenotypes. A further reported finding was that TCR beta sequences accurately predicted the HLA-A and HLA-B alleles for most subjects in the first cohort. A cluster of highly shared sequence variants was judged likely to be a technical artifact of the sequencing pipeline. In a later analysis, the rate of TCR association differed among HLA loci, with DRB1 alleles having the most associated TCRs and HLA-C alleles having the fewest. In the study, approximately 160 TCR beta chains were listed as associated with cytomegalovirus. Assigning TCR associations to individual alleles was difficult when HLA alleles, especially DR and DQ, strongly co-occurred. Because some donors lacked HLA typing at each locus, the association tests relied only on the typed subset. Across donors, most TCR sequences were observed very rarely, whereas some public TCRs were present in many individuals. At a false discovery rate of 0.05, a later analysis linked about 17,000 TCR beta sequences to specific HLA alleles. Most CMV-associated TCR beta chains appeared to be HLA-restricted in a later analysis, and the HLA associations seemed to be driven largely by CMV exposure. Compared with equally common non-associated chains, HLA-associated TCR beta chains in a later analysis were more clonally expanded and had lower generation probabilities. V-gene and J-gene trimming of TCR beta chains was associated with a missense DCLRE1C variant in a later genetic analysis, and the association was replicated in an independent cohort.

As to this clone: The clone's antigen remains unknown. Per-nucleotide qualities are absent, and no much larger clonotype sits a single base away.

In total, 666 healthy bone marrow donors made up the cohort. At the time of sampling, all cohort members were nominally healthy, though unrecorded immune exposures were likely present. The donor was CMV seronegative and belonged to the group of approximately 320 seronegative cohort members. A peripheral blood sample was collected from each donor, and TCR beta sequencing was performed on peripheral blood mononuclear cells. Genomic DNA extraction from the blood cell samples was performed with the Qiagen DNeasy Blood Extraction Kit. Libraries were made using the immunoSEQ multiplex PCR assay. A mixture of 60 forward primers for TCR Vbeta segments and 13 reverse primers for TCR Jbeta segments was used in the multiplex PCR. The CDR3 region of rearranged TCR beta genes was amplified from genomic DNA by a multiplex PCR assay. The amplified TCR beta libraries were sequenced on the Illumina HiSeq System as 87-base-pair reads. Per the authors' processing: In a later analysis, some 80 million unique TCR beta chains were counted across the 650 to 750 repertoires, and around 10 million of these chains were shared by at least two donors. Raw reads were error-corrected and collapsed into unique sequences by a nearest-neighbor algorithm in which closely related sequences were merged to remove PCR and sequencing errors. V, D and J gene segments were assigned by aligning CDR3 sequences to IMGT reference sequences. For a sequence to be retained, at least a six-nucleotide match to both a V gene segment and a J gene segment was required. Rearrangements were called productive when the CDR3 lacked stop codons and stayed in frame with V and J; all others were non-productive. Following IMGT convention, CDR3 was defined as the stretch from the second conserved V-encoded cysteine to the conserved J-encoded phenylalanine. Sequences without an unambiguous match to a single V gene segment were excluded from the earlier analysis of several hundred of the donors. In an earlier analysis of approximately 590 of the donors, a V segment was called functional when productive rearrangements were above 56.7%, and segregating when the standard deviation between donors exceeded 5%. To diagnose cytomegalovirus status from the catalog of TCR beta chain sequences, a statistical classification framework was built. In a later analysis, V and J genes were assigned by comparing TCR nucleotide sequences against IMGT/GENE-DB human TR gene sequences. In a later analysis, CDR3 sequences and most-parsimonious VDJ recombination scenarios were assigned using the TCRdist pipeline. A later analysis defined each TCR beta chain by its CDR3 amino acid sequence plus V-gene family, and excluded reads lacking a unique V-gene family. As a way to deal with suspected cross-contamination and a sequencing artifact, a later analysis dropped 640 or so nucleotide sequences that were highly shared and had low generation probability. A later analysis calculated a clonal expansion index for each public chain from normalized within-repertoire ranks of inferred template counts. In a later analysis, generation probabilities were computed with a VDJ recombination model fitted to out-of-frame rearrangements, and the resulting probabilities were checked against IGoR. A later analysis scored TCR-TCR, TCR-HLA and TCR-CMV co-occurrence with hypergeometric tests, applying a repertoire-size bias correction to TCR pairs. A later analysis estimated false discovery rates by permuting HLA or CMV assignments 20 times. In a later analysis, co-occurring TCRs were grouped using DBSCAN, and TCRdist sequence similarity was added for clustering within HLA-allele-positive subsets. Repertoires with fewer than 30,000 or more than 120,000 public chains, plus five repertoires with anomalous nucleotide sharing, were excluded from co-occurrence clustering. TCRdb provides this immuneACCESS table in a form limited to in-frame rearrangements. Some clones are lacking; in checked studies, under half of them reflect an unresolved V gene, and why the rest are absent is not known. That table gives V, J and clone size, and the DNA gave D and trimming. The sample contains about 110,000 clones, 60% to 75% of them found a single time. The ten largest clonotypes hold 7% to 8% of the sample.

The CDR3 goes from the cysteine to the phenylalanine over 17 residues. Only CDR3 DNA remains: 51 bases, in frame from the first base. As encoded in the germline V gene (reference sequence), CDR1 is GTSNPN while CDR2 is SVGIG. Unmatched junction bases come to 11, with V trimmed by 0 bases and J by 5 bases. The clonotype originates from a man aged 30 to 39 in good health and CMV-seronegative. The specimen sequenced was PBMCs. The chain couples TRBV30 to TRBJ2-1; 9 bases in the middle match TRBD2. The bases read TGTGCCTGGAGTGTACTCCAAGTAGCGGGGGTAAACAATGAGCAGTTCTTC. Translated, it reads CAWSVLQVAGVNNEQFF. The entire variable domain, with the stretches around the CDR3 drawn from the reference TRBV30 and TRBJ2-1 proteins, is SQTIHQWPATLVQPVGSPLSLECTVEGTSNPNLYWYRQAAGRGLQLLFYSVGIGQISSEVPQNLSASRPQDRQFILSSKKLLLSDSGFYLCAWSVLQVAGVNNEQFFGPGTRLTVL.